This T cell receptor beta chain derives from a study of T cells in Graves' hyperthyroidism and ophthalmopathy (dated by TCRdb to between 2019 and 2020). Regarding the complete study: Peripheral blood was collected at initial diagnosis, before any treatment. Prospective prediction of ophthalmopathy was tested in an independent validation cohort of 18 to 20 hyperthyroidism patients and 17 patients who later progressed to ophthalmopathy. The paper reports TCR Vbeta CDR3 sequencing of some 140 peripheral blood samples: some 44 ophthalmopathy, approximately 74 hyperthyroidism and approximately 17 progressor patients. After blood sampling, hyperthyroidism patients were treated with methimazole at a starting dose of 30 mg daily, and ophthalmopathy patients were treated with high-dose intravenous methylprednisolone. To identify TCR V-J signatures that set the groups apart, the researchers used a discovery cohort of about a hundred patients, made up of 40 to 45 with Graves' ophthalmopathy and some 58 with stable Graves' hyperthyroidism. The 100 or so discovery patients were divided at random into training and test sets in a 7:3 ratio. In addition, the study compared T-cell repertoires in thyroid tissue and in blood from several Graves' hyperthyroidism patients.

This clonotype showed up many times. Its antigen is still unknown. No base-level quality is on record; no much larger clone is a single base apart. CDR1 and CDR2 are drawn from the germline V gene: MDHEN, SYDVKM. Including cysteine and phenylalanine, the CDR3 has 15 amino acids. Only the CDR3 DNA stays, 45 bases, in frame from base 1. V trim: 7 bases; J trim: 3 bases; unmatched bases: 10. Hyperthyroidism patients were aged 18 to 65 years and newly diagnosed, with disease duration of less than 2 months. Exclusion was applied to patients with uncontrolled infections, other autoimmune diseases, pregnancy or lactation. Diagnoses were based on clinical symptoms, serum thyroxine and TRAb, thyroid ultrasound and orbital computed tomography. Blood from progressor patients was collected at the time of first diagnosis with hyperthyroidism, before any ophthalmopathy symptoms had appeared. Ficoll-Paque density gradient centrifugation was used to isolate PBMCs from around 10 ml of fresh peripheral blood. Progressor patients were first diagnosed with Graves' hyperthyroidism and then developed ophthalmopathy during follow-up. Total RNA was extracted with Trizol reagent, and quality was checked on an Agilent 2100 Bioanalyzer.

The TCR beta CDR3 regions were amplified from the RNA transcripts. A first-round RT-PCR of the TCR CDR3 used the HTBI primer set with the Qiagen OneStep RT-PCR kit. A second multiplex PCR round built the libraries, followed by size selection and purification. Libraries were sequenced paired-end with 100 bp reads on an Illumina HiSeq2000. The original methods were these. Raw data were processed with SOAPnuke, discarding reads with adapters, uncalled bases, mean Phred below 15, or no exact constant-primer or identifier match. High-quality paired reads were merged using COPE v1.2.5, and each unique nucleotide sequence was defined as a clonotype. MiTCR v1.1 was used to align clonotypes to the IMGT TRBV, TRBD and TRBJ reference segments. Only V-J combinations with frequency above 0.0001, covering about 99% of repertoires, were analysed. A TCS score was defined as the ratio of F50 (clonal expansion) to E x V (chaos), with BLOSUM62-based TCRdist applied between CDR3 peptides within each V-J. Welch's t-statistics and random forest reduced 514 V-J features to under 15, which were used in a naive Bayes classifier (R e1071). The raw public reads went through TCRdb reprocessing: fastp at Q25, MiXCR clone calling, in-frame beta chains kept. For every CDR3 protein sequence, its rows merge into one entry that carries the most common genes and DNA. TCRdb assigned the V and J calls; the authors' analysis was not used. The sample table holds under 400,000 distinct CDR3 sequences, of which approximately 15% were seen once. The top ten clones comprise around a quarter of the sample.

General study outcomes and caveats: No statistical method was used to set the sample size in advance, and investigators knew the group allocation. Ophthalmopathy was separated from stable hyperthyroidism by a 13 V-J signature model, with around 90% sensitivity and approximately 81% specificity obtained in cross-validation and 80%/75% obtained in testing. In validation, progression to ophthalmopathy was predicted by the model with nearly 71% sensitivity and roughly 76% specificity, a median of about 6 months before onset. Most expanded thyroid clonotypes (frequency above 0.001) were also detected in blood, suggesting blood repertoires may reflect thyroid immune responses.

This TCR came from a young woman with Graves' hyperthyroidism that later progressed to Graves' ophthalmopathy. The sample was blood. The chain is encoded by TRBV28 joined to TRBJ2-7; 9 bases in the middle match TRBD2. The DNA sequence is TGTGCCAGCACCGATCTAGCGGGACAGAGCTACGAGCAGTACTTC. Its protein product is CASTDLAGQSYEQYF.